These T cell receptor beta chains were read from a single sample in a study of cytomegalovirus exposure and HLA in healthy donors. Here immunoSEQ multiplex PCR was the method, and the copy in TCRdb shows in-frame clones only, minus some. The table records 75,000 to 80,000 clones, about four fifths of them present only once. Sequencing used PBMCs. The receptor set was obtained from a woman in her thirties or forties in good health and CMV-seropositive. Each CDR3 is given with its conserved first and last residue. The D gene is left open where the match is weak. The size of a clone is reported for some rows only, either as once, few or many, or as a class for expanded clones.

TGTGCCAGCAGCTCGGCCCCACAGGGATGGGGGACCCAGTACTTC CASSSAPQGWGTQYF NA TRBV5-6 NA TRBJ2-5
TGCAGCGTTGAAGTTACAGGGGTAAGCTCCTACGAGCAGTACTTC CSVEVTGVSSYEQYF TRBD1 TRBV29-1 few TRBJ2-7
TGCGCCAGCAGCGTACGAGACTCTGGGGCCAACGTCCTGACTTTC CASSVRDSGANVLTF NA TRBV5-1 NA TRBJ2-6
TGCGCCAGCAGCTTGACCGGGACAGGGGAGGACGAGCAGTACTTC CASSLTGTGEDEQYF TRBD1 TRBV5-1 NA TRBJ2-7
TGTGCCAGCAGTGTTCAGGGAAGGGATGAAAAACTGTTTTTT CASSVQGRDEKLFF NA TRBV6-6 NA TRBJ1-4
TGTGCCAGCAGTGGGGACAGGGGAAGTTATCAGCCCCAGCATTTT CASSGDRGSYQPQHF TRBD1 TRBV6-1 NA TRBJ1-5
TGTGCCAGCAGCGAGGAAACCAGCGATCTATGGGGCTACACCTTC CASSEETSDLWGYTF NA TRBV6-4 few TRBJ1-2
TGTGCCAGCAGCTCGTCCGGGACAAAGGAGGGCTACACCTTC CASSSSGTKEGYTF NA TRBV7-8 NA TRBJ1-2
TGTGCCAGCAGCTTAGTTAGCTCCTATAATTCACCCCTCCACTTT CASSLVSSYNSPLHF NA TRBV7-9 NA TRBJ1-6
TGTGCCAGCAGCTCCGATCCGGATCAGCCCCAGCATTTT CASSSDPDQPQHF NA TRBV5-5 NA TRBJ1-5
TGTGCCAGCAGAGTTACCAGGGGTCTCCCCCTCCACTTT CASRVTRGLPLHF NA TRBV27 NA TRBJ1-6
TGTGCCAGCAGCCTCCTTCGTCGGGGGGGCTTGAACACCGGGGAGCTGTTTTTT CASSLLRRGGLNTGELFF TRBD2 TRBV7-2 NA TRBJ2-2
TGTGCCAGCAGCGTAAGGGCGCTAGCGGGGGGCTCGAACACCGGGGAGCTGTTTTTT CASSVRALAGGSNTGELFF TRBD2 TRBV6-4 NA TRBJ2-2
TGCGCCAGCAGCTCCCAGGAGGGCTACGAGCAGTACTTC CASSSQEGYEQYF NA TRBV5-1 NA TRBJ2-7
TGTGCCAGCAGTGAAGGACAGGGCACAGATACGCAGTATTTT CASSEGQGTDTQYF NA TRBV6-1 NA TRBJ2-3
TGTGCCTCCAGGGGATGGTCCTACGAGCAGTACTTC CASRGWSYEQYF NA TRBV7-9 few TRBJ2-7
TGTGCCAGCAGTTACTCGGAGGGTTTGGTTAATTCACCCCTCCACTTT CASSYSEGLVNSPLHF NA TRBV6-5 NA TRBJ1-6
TGTGCCTGGAGTGACACAGGGCTCATCGGCTACACCTTC CAWSDTGLIGYTF NA TRBV30 NA TRBJ1-2
TGCGCCAGCAGCTTGGATGGCCGGGGAGGGGATTCACCCCTCCACTTT CASSLDGRGGDSPLHF NA TRBV5-1 few TRBJ1-6
TGTGCTAGTGCACAGGGTTCAAGCAATCAGCCCCAGCATTTT CASAQGSSNQPQHF NA TRBV12-5 NA TRBJ1-5
TGTGCCAGCAGGGGGGGTAGCACAGATACGCAGTATTTT CASRGGSTDTQYF NA TRBV6-5 few TRBJ2-3
TGCGCCAGCAGCCTAGGGAGAGGCTACGAGCAGTACTTC CASSLGRGYEQYF NA TRBV4-1 few TRBJ2-7
TGTGCCAGCAGCTTCCCGACAGGGTCGCACCCATATTCTGGAAACACCATATATTTT CASSFPTGSHPYSGNTIYF TRBD1 TRBV11-2 NA TRBJ1-3
TGCGCCAGCAGCTCCCAAACCGACCAGGGGGAGGCCCAGTACTTC CASSSQTDQGEAQYF NA TRBV5-1 NA TRBJ2-5
TGTGCCAGCAGCCCCGTCAGGGGGCTTAATGAGCAGTTCTTC CASSPVRGLNEQFF TRBD1 TRBV7-9 NA TRBJ2-1
TGTGCCAGTAGTACCATCAGGGGGCTATCAGGAAACACCATATATTTT CASSTIRGLSGNTIYF TRBD1 TRBV19 NA TRBJ1-3
TGTGCCACCAGCAGAGGGGACGGACAGGGGAGCACAGATACGCAGTATTTT CATSRGDGQGSTDTQYF TRBD1 TRBV15 NA TRBJ2-3
TGCGCCAGCAGCCAGGGACTAAGAGCCGATGAGCAGTTCTTC CASSQGLRADEQFF TRBD2 TRBV5-1 NA TRBJ2-1
TGTGCCACCAGCAGAATACTCGGACAGGGAACAGATACGCAGTATTTT CATSRILGQGTDTQYF TRBD1 TRBV15 few TRBJ2-3
TGTGCCAGCAGTGAAGTACAGGGGATCTACGAGCAGTACTTC CASSEVQGIYEQYF TRBD1 TRBV2 NA TRBJ2-7
TGTGCCAGTAGCTGGACAGGGCGACCTGCAACTAATGAAAAACTGTTTTTT CASSWTGRPATNEKLFF TRBD1 TRBV19 once TRBJ1-4